The 25 T cell receptor beta chains in this list originate from one sample, sequenced in a study of shared clonotypes between healthy human individuals. Using immunoSEQ multiplex PCR, the repertoire was profiled, and TCRdb retains in-frame clones only, with some absent. The sample includes roughly 2,000,000 clones, about 95% seen only once; the top ten take around 1%. CD45RO-negative, CCR7-selected cells formed the naive CD8 fraction, which excluded terminally differentiated effector memory CD45RA+ cells. The sample taken for sequencing was naive CD8+ T cells sorted from blood. These receptors came from a man aged 18 to 30 in good health.

The chain uses TRBV7-9 and TRBJ2-1; no firm D call. The germline CDR1 and CDR2 sequences are SEHNR and FQNEAQ (reference sequence). V gave up 5 bases and J gave up 1 base, with 15 bases separating them. The CDR3 is 16 residues long. The CDR3 spells CASSPPESSSYNEQFF. The CDR3 coding sequence is TGTGCCAGCAGCCCCCCCGAGTCGTCGTCCTACAATGAGCAGTTCTTC.

The V call is TRBV2, the J call TRBJ2-7; possible D gene TRBD1, 5 bases. V lost 0 bases and J 5 bases, leaving 8 bases between the germline ends. The CDR3 is 13 amino acids. Germline V lookup: CDR1 SNHLY, CDR2 FYNNEI. The CDR3 sequence: CASSEAGAHEQYF. In DNA, the CDR3 is TGTGCCAGCAGTGAAGCTGGGGCGCACGAGCAGTACTTC.

V gene TRBV6-6 combines with J gene TRBJ1-2; D remains unclear. V lost 6 bases and J lost 5, with 13 bases in between. The CDR3 sequence is 13 residues long. Germline V gene data show CDR1 as MNHNY and CDR2 as SVGAGI (reference sequence). The CDR3 sequence: CASSNRGGYGYTF. In DNA, the CDR3 is TGTGCCAGCAGCAACAGAGGAGGGTATGGCTACACCTTC.

This chain joins TRBV11-2 and TRBJ2-7; D is unclear. Germline CDR1 is SGHAT and CDR2 is FQNNGV. The ends were cut back, 1 base at V and 7 bases at J, with 11 bases in the middle. The length of the CDR3 is 13 residues. CDR3 sequence: CASSLAFAGEQYF. The CDR3 DNA reads as TGTGCCAGCAGCTTAGCTTTTGCTGGTGAGCAGTACTTC.

The J gene is TRBJ2-5, the V gene TRBV30, with no clear D. Germline V gene lookup returns CDR1 GTSNPN and CDR2 SVGIG (reference sequence). The CDR3 covers 14 residues. Trimming removed 4 bases from V and 5 bases from J, with 17 bases in between. This CDR3 is CAWNTMDPRETQYF. CDR3 bases: TGTGCCTGGAATACAATGGACCCCAGGGAGACCCAGTACTTC. Based on the CDR3 plus reference TRBV30 and TRBJ2-5, the full variable domain is SQTIHQWPATLVQPVGSPLSLECTVEGTSNPNLYWYRQAAGRGLQLLFYSVGIGQISSEVPQNLSASRPQDRQFILSSKKLLLSDSGFYLCAWNTMDPRETQYFGPGTRLLVL.

The J gene is TRBJ1-2, the V gene TRBV7-9, with TRBD1 identical over 7 bases. The J segment lost 1 base and the V segment lost 8 bases, leaving 7 bases of the junction unmatched. In germline, CDR1 is SEHNR, CDR2 FQNEAQ (reference sequence). The CDR3 runs to 14 residues. The CDR3 sequence: CASGGDSNNYGYTF. The CDR3 bases are TGTGCCAGCGGGGGGGACAGCAATAACTATGGCTACACCTTC. The entire variable domain, with the rest obtained from reference TRBV7-9 and TRBJ1-2, is as follows: DTGVSQNPRHKITKRGQNVTFRCDPISEHNRLYWYRQTLGQGPEFLTYFQNEAQLEKSRLLSDRFSAERPKGSFSTLEIQRTEQGDSAMYLCASGGDSNNYGYTFGSGTRLTVV.

The chain couples TRBV25-1 to TRBJ2-1; TRBD2 aligns across 8 bases. This CDR3 is built from 14 residues. Germline CDR1 is MGHDK and CDR2 is SYGVNS. The V and J ends lost 7 bases and 7 bases, in that order; junction bases with no gene match: 9. Here the CDR3 DNA reads TGTGCCAGCAATCCCGGACTAGCTTTAAATGAGCAGTTCTTC. Amino acids: CASNPGLALNEQFF.

To note about this clone: The sample has other DNA sequences that encode this CDR3 too. This chain links TRBV5-4 with TRBJ2-5, with 11 bases lining up with TRBD1. Germline lookup yields CDR1 SGHNT and CDR2 YYREEE (reference sequence). The CDR3 has 15 amino acids. The trim removed 0 bases at V and 5 bases at J, leaving 3 bases unmatched. CDR3 bases: TGTGCCAGCAGCTTGGTGGGACAGGGGGGGGAGACCCAGTACTTC. Protein sequence: CASSLVGQGGETQYF.

V is TRBV10-2 and J is TRBJ1-5, with D possibly being TRBD1 (6 bases). The V end lost 3 bases, the J end lost 4 bases, and 16 bases lay between the germline ends. Looked up from germline, CDR1 is WSHSY and CDR2 is SAAADI. The CDR3 length is 16 residues. The DNA for the CDR3 is TGCGCCAGCAGTGAATCACAGGGAATCGGGAATCAGCCCCAGCATTTT. Translation gives CASSESQGIGNQPQHF.

This chain joins TRBV11-1 and TRBJ1-2, with D perhaps matching TRBD1 (5 bases). CDR1 SGHAT and CDR2 FQDESV come from the germline V gene (reference sequence). This CDR3 region has 15 residues. The V end lost 7 bases, the J end lost 1 base, and 16 bases lay between the germline ends. The CDR3 nucleotides are TGTGCCAGCACCCCGAGAGGGGATAGTAACTATGGCTACACCTTC. Protein sequence: CASTPRGDSNYGYTF.

This rearrangement joins TRBV18 to TRBJ2-7; no definite D call. Germline CDR1 and CDR2: KGHSH and LQKENI. The V gene lost 6 bases and the J gene lost 0 bases, with 15 bases spanning the gap. CDR3 length: 15 amino acids. The CDR3 sequence is CASSPTESSSYEQYF. CDR3 in DNA: TGTGCCAGCTCCCCTACAGAAAGTAGCTCCTACGAGCAGTACTTC. The full variable domain, with the rest looked up from reference TRBV18 and TRBJ2-7, is NAGVMQNPRHLVRRRGQEARLRCSPMKGHSHVYWYRQLPEEGLKFMVYLQKENIIDESGMPKERFSAEFPKEGPSILRIQQVVRGDSAAYFCASSPTESSSYEQYFGPGTRLTVT.

Worth noting for this clone: A junction end diverges from the germline sequence, so it may reflect a read error. The sample contains more than one DNA sequence encoding this CDR3. The chain has TRBV7-7 and TRBJ2-5, with D perhaps matching TRBD1 (6 bases). The length of the CDR3 is 15 residues. From germline, CDR1 is SSHAT and CDR2 FNYEAQ (reference sequence). CDR3 in DNA: TGTGCTAGCAGCTTAGGTGGGGGCGTCCAAGAGACCCAGTACTTC. Translated: CASSLGGGVQETQYF.

There are a few counts of this clone. The chain recombines TRBV30 with TRBJ1-5; D not resolved. The CDR3 is 12 residues long. Trimming cost V 0 bases and J 5 bases, with 5 bases left between them. Germline CDR1 and CDR2: GTSNPN and SVGIG (reference sequence). DNA of the CDR3: TGTGCCTGGAGTGTATTTGATCAGCCCCAGCATTTT. This translates into CAWSVFDQPQHF.

This chain links TRBV19 with TRBJ1-1, with D possibly matching TRBD1 (5 bases). This CDR3 comprises 15 residues. CDR1 is LNHDA, CDR2 SQIVND, per germline (reference sequence). Trimming cost V 1 base and J 5 bases, with 14 bases left between them. In nucleotides, the CDR3 is TGTGCCAGTAGTATAGGACCCCCAGGGAGAACTGAAGCTTTCTTT. Translated: CASSIGPPGRTEAFF. The variable domain in full, completed from reference TRBV19 and TRBJ1-1, reads DGGITQSPKYLFRKEGQNVTLSCEQNLNHDAMYWYRQDPGQGLRLIYYSQIVNDFQKGDIAEGYSVSREKKESFPLTVTSAQKNPTAFYLCASSIGPPGRTEAFFGQGTRLTVV.

The chain combines TRBV28 with TRBJ2-3, with 12 nucleotides matching TRBD2. CDR3 size: 16 residues. Unmatched junction bases numbered 6, after V lost 6 bases and J lost 2 bases. Germline V gene sequence: CDR1 MDHEN, CDR2 SYDVKM. This chain's CDR3 is CASSTSGRPFTDTQYF. In nucleotides, the CDR3 is TGTGCCAGCAGCACTAGCGGGAGGCCCTTCACAGATACGCAGTATTTT.

The chain is built from TRBV18 and TRBJ2-5, with TRBD2 as a possible D gene (6 bases). This CDR3 region has 14 residues. V gave up 4 bases and J gave up 1 base, with 10 bases separating them. Germline CDR1 reads KGHSH; CDR2 reads LQKENI. CDR3 DNA sequence: TGTGCCAGCTCACTCACCGGGAGCCAAGAGACCCAGTACTTC. This encodes CASSLTGSQETQYF.

The chain uses TRBV9 and TRBJ1-1; D is undetermined. The CDR3 contains 11 residues. From germline, CDR1 is SGDLS and CDR2 YYNGEE. The V and J ends lost 4 bases and 2 bases respectively, with 3 bases between them. The CDR3 protein is CASSSNTEAFF. The CDR3 nucleotides are TGTGCCAGCAGCTCCAACACTGAAGCTTTCTTT.

The chain has TRBV2 and TRBJ1-1; tentatively, D is TRBD1 (6 bases). Germline CDR1 reads SNHLY; CDR2 reads FYNNEI. The CDR3 loop spans 11 amino acids. V was trimmed by 3 bases and J by 10 bases, leaving 9 bases between them. The CDR3 region is CASSDGGVAFF. CDR3 sequence (DNA): TGTGCCAGCAGTGATGGGGGCGTAGCTTTCTTT.

Concerning this clone: Other DNA variants within this sample encode the same CDR3. J is TRBJ2-7 and V is TRBV7-9; no clear D. The CDR3 contains 12 residues. V was pared by 5 bases and J by 1 base, with 6 bases between. Germline loops: CDR1 SEHNR, CDR2 FQNEAQ (reference sequence). The CDR3 here is CASSPGSYEQYF. As DNA, the CDR3 is TGTGCCAGCAGCCCAGGATCCTACGAGCAGTACTTC.

V and J are TRBV5-6 and TRBJ2-7; D perhaps matches TRBD1 (6 bases). Germline V gives CDR1 SGHDT, CDR2 YYEEEE. V was pared by 4 bases and J by 2 bases, with 13 bases between. The CDR3 is made up of 14 amino acids. The CDR3 DNA follows: TGTGCCAGCAGCGCGGCCGGGACACCCTACGAGCAGTACTTC. It encodes CASSAAGTPYEQYF.

A word on this clone: This CDR3 is also generated by other DNA sequences in the sample. The CDR3 sequence is CASSYPGQPEQYF. In DNA form, the CDR3 reads TGTGCCAGCAGTTACCCGGGCCAGCCAGAGCAGTACTTC. The chain combines TRBV6-5 with TRBJ2-7; D is undetermined. Germline V CDR1 and CDR2: MNHEY, SVGAGI. The CDR3 runs to 13 residues. V shed 2 bases and J shed 7 bases, with 12 bases lying between them.

DNA of the CDR3: TGTGCCAGCAGTTACTGGACAGGGAGCAATCAGCCCCAGCATTTT. Translation gives CASSYWTGSNQPQHF. The chain couples TRBV6-6 to TRBJ1-5; TRBD1 matches at 8 bases. Per the germline V gene, CDR1 is MNHNY and CDR2 is SVGAGI (reference sequence). This CDR3 has 15 amino acids. J gave up 1 base and V 1 base, and 0 bases lay outside the gene matches.

This chain links TRBV27 with TRBJ2-2; the D is unclear. Trimming removed 7 bases from V and 2 bases from J, with 11 bases in between. The germline gives CDR1 MNHEY, CDR2 SMNVEV (reference sequence). The CDR3 has 14 amino acids. Written as DNA, the CDR3 is TGTGCCAGCACCAATTTGTATAACACCGGGGAGCTGTTTTTT. It encodes CASTNLYNTGELFF.

The rearrangement joins TRBV11-2 to TRBJ2-3; the D is unclear. V was trimmed by 4 bases and J by 5 bases, leaving 13 bases between them. The CDR3 covers 14 residues. Germline V gene data show CDR1 as SGHAT and CDR2 as FQNNGV. The CDR3 loop is CASSSPFLGDTQYF. The CDR3 DNA sequence: TGTGCCAGCAGCTCGCCCTTTCTGGGAGATACGCAGTATTTT.

The J gene is TRBJ2-2, the V gene TRBV5-1; D is perhaps TRBD1 or TRBD2 (5 bases each). Per germline, CDR1 SGHRS and CDR2 YFSETQ. V gave up 0 bases and J gave up 7 bases, with 13 bases separating them. The CDR3 covers 15 residues. DNA of the CDR3: TGCGCCAGCAGCTTGGCCGAGGGGCGACTCGGGGAGCTGTTTTTT. Its protein is CASSLAEGRLGELFF.